These 30 T cell receptor beta chains were all obtained from the same sample, sequenced in a study of regulatory T cells in long-lasting Graves disease. Through Arm-PCR of CDR3 regions and iRepertoire HTBI primers, TCR beta libraries were built. Via MiXCR, TCRdb re-called the multiplex PCR reads, giving one row per CDR3 protein. There are about 460,000 distinct CDR3 sequences in the sample; about 14% occur only once, and approximately 17% lies in the top ten. Time point here: newly diagnosed GD, antithyroid drugs for less than 3 months. From RNA extracted from PBMCs, the TCR library was made. These records were also assigned to another study, of T cells in Graves' hyperthyroidism and ophthalmopathy.

The input for sequencing was peripheral blood mononuclear cells (PBMCs), taken at new diagnosis, from a patient treated with antithyroid drugs. The receptors shown here come from a woman in her forties or fifties with Graves disease.

V usage is TRBV7-6 and J usage is TRBJ2-7, with 14 bases that match TRBD2. Losses at the gene ends were 5 bases for V and 0 bases for J; bases not matched to a gene: 3. This CDR3 has 16 residues. The germline CDR1 and CDR2 sequences are SGHVS and FNYEAQ. The CDR3 region is CASSHGTSGSSYEQYF. In DNA, the CDR3 is TGTGCCAGCAGCCACGGGACTAGCGGGAGCTCCTACGAGCAGTACTTC. The whole variable domain, remainder taken from reference TRBV7-6 and TRBJ2-7, is GAGVSQSPRYKVTKRGQDVALRCDPISGHVSLYWYRQALGQGPEFLTYFNYEAQQDKSGLPNDRFSAERPEGSISTLTIQRTEQRDSAMYRCASSHGTSGSSYEQYFGPGTRLTVT.

This clonotype was found many times. J is TRBJ2-2 and V is TRBV5-1, with TRBD1 as a possible D gene (6 bases). The V and J ends lost 4 bases and 6 bases respectively, with 16 bases between them. The CDR3 loop spans 15 amino acids. The germline V gene encodes CDR1 SGHRS and CDR2 YFSETQ. The CDR3 region has the DNA TGCGCCAGCAGCCCGGCCCTACAGGGACCCGGGGAGCTGTTTTTT. Its protein product is CASSPALQGPGELFF.

The sample holds a few counts of this clonotype. This sequence joins TRBV5-1 and TRBJ1-4; weak D call: TRBD1 (5 bases). Germline V gives CDR1 SGHRS, CDR2 YFSETQ. The CDR3 runs 13 residues. V was pared by 4 bases and J by 7 bases, with 11 bases between. The CDR3: CASSTQEREKLFF. CDR3 sequence (DNA): TGCGCCAGCAGCACACAGGAGCGTGAAAAACTGTTTTTT.

At least ten counts were recorded for this clonotype. V is TRBV18 and J is TRBJ2-3; D unclear. V was trimmed by 2 bases and J by 2 bases, leaving 11 bases between them. The germline CDR1 and CDR2 sequences are KGHSH and LQKENI. This CDR3 has 15 residues. The CDR3 DNA follows: TGTGCCAGCTCACCATTCCCCAGCTACACAGATACGCAGTATTTT. As protein: CASSPFPSYTDTQYF.

The chain recombines TRBV28 with TRBJ2-7, with D perhaps matching TRBD1 or TRBD2 (5 bases each). Trimming removed 5 bases from V and 4 bases from J, with 18 bases in between. The CDR3 loop spans 15 amino acids. Germline values: CDR1 MDHEN, CDR2 SYDVKM. The CDR3 DNA follows: TGTGCCAGCAGTGATACCGGGACCGGGACGTACGAGCAGTACTTC. Its protein product is CASSDTGTGTYEQYF.

This chain connects TRBV24-1 to TRBJ2-6; TRBD2 aligns across 7 bases. V lost 3 bases to trimming and J lost 3 bases; unmatched junction nucleotides: 1. The CDR3 covers 15 residues. The V gene's germline CDR1 is KGHDR and CDR2 SFDVKD. CDR3 loop: CATSDGGVGANVLTF. CDR3 bases: TGTGCCACCAGTGATGGGGGGGTTGGGGCCAACGTCCTGACTTTC.

Note on this clonotype: A much larger clone sits a single nucleotide away, making a read error possible. This chain connects TRBV11-2 to TRBJ2-1, with 14 bases aligning to TRBD2. The J call may be mistaken, given a closer DNA end match to TRBJ2-7. CDR3 length equals 17 residues. Germline lookup yields CDR1 SGHAT and CDR2 FQNNGV. CDR3 nucleotides: TGTGCCAGCAGCCGGAGACTAGCGGGGGGGAGCTCCGACGAGCAGTACTTC. As protein: CASSRRLAGGSSDEQYF.

At least ten counts were recorded for this clonotype. The chain is built from TRBV5-1 and TRBJ1-5; perhaps TRBD1 as D (6 bases). The CDR3 extends over 16 amino acids. Trimming took 4 bases from V and 7 from J, leaving 21 bases between them. From germline, CDR1 is SGHRS and CDR2 YFSETQ. CDR3 sequence: CASSPSGRGGGQPQHF. Written as DNA, the CDR3 is TGCGCCAGCAGCCCCAGCGGCCGGGGGGGCGGGCAGCCCCAGCATTTT.

This clonotype appeared many times. The gene calls are TRBV7-9 and TRBJ2-3; 9 bases agree with TRBD2. The CDR3 consists of 16 residues. CDR1 and CDR2 (germline): SEHNR, FQNEAQ (reference sequence). V lost 5 bases, J lost 1 base, and 7 bases stayed unmatched. The CDR3 DNA reads TGTGCCAGCAGCACGAACTTAGCGGGAGGCACAGATACGCAGTATTTT. It yields the protein CASSTNLAGGTDTQYF.

This clonotype was counted between two and nine times. The gene calls are TRBV13 and TRBJ2-7, with D perhaps matching TRBD2 (5 bases). The ends were cut back, 5 bases at V and 7 bases at J, with 15 bases in the middle. CDR1 is PRHDT, CDR2 FYEKMQ, per germline (reference sequence). The CDR3 contains 13 residues. The CDR3 nucleotides read TGTGCCAGCAGCCTACTAGGGCACGGGGAGCAGTACTTC. This encodes CASSLLGHGEQYF.

This clonotype was found a few times. The CDR3 DNA reads TGCGCCAGCAGCCCCGTGTACCAGGGCTACGAGCAGTACTTC. Residues: CASSPVYQGYEQYF. The chain combines TRBV5-1 with TRBJ2-7, with a tentative D call TRBD1 (5 bases). The V end lost 4 bases, the J end lost 3 bases, and 14 bases lay between the germline ends. Germline V gives CDR1 SGHRS, CDR2 YFSETQ. The CDR3 spans 14 residues.

This clonotype was seen only a few times. J is TRBJ1-2 and V is TRBV11-2; 7 bases are a match to TRBD1. Germline trimming cut 6 bases from V and 4 bases from J; bases unmatched to any gene: 8. Germline CDR1 is SGHAT and CDR2 is FQNNGV. The CDR3 has 14 amino acids. CDR3 DNA sequence: TGTGCCAGCAGATCTCAAAACAGGGGCTATGGCTACACCTTC. Its translation is CASRSQNRGYGYTF.

A remark on this clonotype: This sequence is one base from a far larger clone and is likely a read error. J is TRBJ2-5 and V is TRBV5-8; D remains ambiguous. Germline V lookup: CDR1 SGHTS, CDR2 YDEGEE. The CDR3 spans 13 residues. V was trimmed by 7 bases and J by 5 bases, leaving 15 bases between them. CDR3 residues: CASCRLGTETQYF. CDR3 nucleotide sequence: TGTGCCAGCTGTAGGCTAGGAACGGAGACCCAGTACTTC. Drawing the rest from reference TRBV5-8 and TRBJ2-5, the complete variable domain is EAGVTQSPTHLIKTRGQQATLRCSPISGHTSVYWYQQALGLGLQFLLWYDEGEERNRGNFPPRFSGRQFPNYSSELNVNALELEDSALYLCASCRLGTETQYFGPGTRLLVL.

There are many counts of this clonotype. The chain combines TRBV11-2 with TRBJ2-2, with 13 bases fitting TRBD2. The junction had 6 bases not matched to a gene; V was cut back by 4 bases and J by 7 bases. The germline V gene has CDR1 SGHAT and CDR2 FQNNGV. CDR3 length: 16 residues. Here the CDR3 reads CASSSGLAGVHGELFF. The CDR3 DNA reads TGTGCCAGCAGCTCCGGACTAGCGGGAGTCCACGGGGAGCTGTTTTTT. Full variable domain (outside the CDR3, taken from reference TRBV11-2 and TRBJ2-2): EAGVAQSPRYKIIEKRQSVAFWCNPISGHATLYWYQQILGQGPKLLIQFQNNGVVDDSQLPKDRFSAERLKGVDSTLKIQPAKLEDSAVYLCASSSGLAGVHGELFFGEGSRLTVL.

The CDR3 sequence: CASSSDRTGWAYEQYF. The CDR3 DNA sequence: TGTGCCAGCAGCTCTGACCGGACAGGGTGGGCCTACGAGCAGTACTTC. V and J are TRBV7-9 and TRBJ2-7, with 8 positions matching TRBD1. The CDR3 contains 16 residues. V shed 4 bases and J 2 bases; nucleotides not matched to a gene: 10. CDR1 SEHNR and CDR2 FQNEAQ come from the germline V gene (reference sequence).

This clonotype was seen more than once but under ten times. The rearrangement joins TRBV5-1 to TRBJ1-2; unclear D gene. The germline V gene has CDR1 SGHRS and CDR2 YFSETQ. V lost 2 bases, J lost 7 bases, and 12 bases lay in between. CDR3 length: 13 residues. CDR3: CASSFAGMGGYTF. CDR3 nucleotides: TGCGCCAGCAGCTTCGCGGGCATGGGTGGCTACACCTTC.

This clonotype was found a few times. The chain carries TRBV28 and TRBJ2-7; D gene uncertain. V was shortened by 5 bases and J by 3 bases, with 32 bases between the two germline ends. Germline V gives CDR1 MDHEN, CDR2 SYDVKM. The CDR3 has 20 amino acids. CDR3 in DNA: TGTGCCAGCAGTACCCCTCGACCGGGTTTAAAAAACCCCACCTTCTACGAGCAGTACTTC. Protein sequence: CASSTPRPGLKNPTFYEQYF.

The table lists this clonotype with many counts. V gene TRBV12-3 or TRBV12-4 combines with J gene TRBJ1-2, with D perhaps matching TRBD1 (6 bases). The V and J ends lost 1 base and 6 bases respectively, with 21 bases between them. The CDR3 runs to 17 residues. CDR3 region: CASSLGERTGAFNGYTF. As DNA, the CDR3 is TGTGCCAGCAGTTTAGGAGAACGGACGGGGGCCTTCAATGGCTACACCTTC.

In its sample, this clonotype was seen many times. J is TRBJ2-3 and V is TRBV20-1; 11 bases are shared with TRBD2. CDR1 is DFQATT, CDR2 SNEGSKA, per germline (reference sequence). This CDR3 is built from 16 residues. V gave up 4 bases and J gave up 2 bases; unmatched junction bases: 8. The CDR3 DNA reads TGCAGTGCTACATCCCTAGCGGGAGGAGACACAGATACGCAGTATTTT. Protein: CSATSLAGGDTDTQYF.

The chain combines TRBV5-6 with TRBJ2-7; the D is unclear. Per germline, CDR1 SGHDT and CDR2 YYEEEE. CDR3 length: 13 residues. V lost 1 base, J lost 4 bases, and 9 bases lay in between. CDR3 in DNA: TGTGCCAGCAGCTTGAGTAAAGGATACGAGCAGTACTTC. It encodes CASSLSKGYEQYF.

This clonotype came up many times. V usage is TRBV5-6 and J usage is TRBJ2-7; the match to TRBD1 covers 7 bases. With 0 bases clipped from V and 4 bases from J, the junction kept 13 bases outside the gene matches. From germline, CDR1 is SGHDT and CDR2 YYEEEE. The CDR3 is 17 amino acids. CDR3 amino acids: CASSLAATMTGRYEQYF. CDR3 DNA sequence: TGTGCCAGCAGCTTGGCCGCTACGATGACAGGGCGGTACGAGCAGTACTTC.

This clonotype occurred many times. The rearrangement links TRBV7-3 to TRBJ2-3; 10 bases are shared with TRBD2. The CDR3 loop spans 17 amino acids. Germline lookup yields CDR1 SGHTA and CDR2 FQGTGA. J lost 4 bases, V lost 4 bases, and 11 bases had no gene match. CDR3 protein: CASSSRSSGSPPDTQYF. The CDR3 DNA reads TGTGCCAGCAGCTCGCGCTCTAGCGGGAGCCCACCAGATACGCAGTATTTT.

On this clonotype itself: A much larger clone differs by one base, so this may be a read error. The rearrangement uses TRBV7-9 and TRBJ2-1, with 9 positions matching TRBD2. From germline, CDR1 is SEHNR and CDR2 FQNEAQ (reference sequence). Trimming removed 7 bases from V and 10 bases from J; junction bases left unmatched: 11. This CDR3 spans 14 amino acids. DNA of the CDR3: TGTGCCAGCACTTCCGGGGCTAGCGGGGACGAGCAGTTCTTC. Translated: CASTSGASGDEQFF.

This clonotype was picked up many times. J is TRBJ2-1 and V is TRBV11-1; 9 bases agree with TRBD2. Per germline, CDR1 SGHAT and CDR2 FQDESV (reference sequence). There are 16 residues in the CDR3. Trimming removed 1 base from V and 1 base from J; junction bases left unmatched: 2. The CDR3 region has the DNA TGTGCCAGCAGCTTAGGGAGCGGGAGGTCCTACAATGAGCAGTTCTTC. It yields the protein CASSLGSGRSYNEQFF.

This clonotype was observed at least ten times. The CDR3 loop reads CASSLDQGRSYEQYF. The CDR3 DNA follows: TGCGCCAGCAGCTTGGACCAGGGGCGATCCTACGAGCAGTACTTC. V and J are TRBV5-1 and TRBJ2-7; TRBD1 is a possible D gene (6 bases). Trimming stripped 0 bases from V and 1 base from J, with 11 bases between. There are 15 residues in the CDR3. Germline CDR1 is SGHRS and CDR2 is YFSETQ.

Notes on this clonotype: A clone one base away is much larger, so this may be a read error. This chain joins TRBV24-1 and TRBJ2-5, with D possibly TRBD2 on 5 matching bases. The V gene's germline CDR1 is KGHDR and CDR2 SFDVKD. The CDR3 sequence is 14 residues long. This chain's CDR3 is CTTSDLRAGETQYF. The CDR3 DNA sequence: TGTACCACCAGTGATTTGAGGGCCGGAGAGACCCAGTACTTC.

Ten or more counts support this clonotype. The rearrangement joins TRBV10-3 to TRBJ1-5, with D possibly being TRBD1 (6 bases). Trimming took 5 bases from V and 1 from J, leaving 12 bases between them. The V gene's germline CDR1 is ENHRY and CDR2 SYGVKD. The CDR3 consists of 15 residues. CDR3 bases: TGTGCCATCAGTTTAACAGGGTACAGCAATCAGCCCCAGCATTTT. This sequence encodes CAISLTGYSNQPQHF.

This clonotype was detected many times. The chain links TRBV7-9 to TRBJ1-1, with D unclear. Germline lookup yields CDR1 SEHNR and CDR2 FQNEAQ (reference sequence). Trimming cost V 3 bases and J 4 bases, with 9 bases left between them. The CDR3 runs to 13 residues. CDR3 nucleotides: TGTGCCAGCAGCTTTCTAGGAGGCACTGAAGCTTTCTTT. Its protein is CASSFLGGTEAFF.

This clonotype was seen more than once but under ten times. The rearrangement uses TRBV4-1 and TRBJ2-7; D is possibly TRBD1 or TRBD2 (5 bases each). V was pared by 4 bases and J by 3 bases, with 13 bases between. Germline V gene sequence: CDR1 MGHRA, CDR2 YSYEKL. CDR3 length equals 14 residues. This CDR3 is CASSPPGTIYEQYF. The CDR3 region has the DNA TGCGCCAGCAGCCCCCCCGGGACGATCTACGAGCAGTACTTC.

This clonotype was picked up one time. V usage is TRBV20-1 and J usage is TRBJ1-2; 8 bases match TRBD1. Germline assignment: CDR1 DFQATT and CDR2 SNEGSKA (reference sequence). CDR3 size: 14 residues. Trimming removed 5 bases from V and 8 bases from J; junction bases left unmatched: 13. For the CDR3, the DNA is TGCAGTGCTGAACCTCACAGGGGGAGAGAAGGCTACACCTTC. Amino acids: CSAEPHRGREGYTF.